This T cell receptor (beta chain) was captured in a study of response to subunit inactivated influenza vaccine. Whole-study results and caveats: Researchers suggested that each seasonal influenza vaccination recruits few new T cells.

The length of the CDR3 is 13 residues. The germline V gene has CDR1 LGHNA and CDR2 YNFKEQ. The V end was cut by 0 bases, the J end by 3 bases, with 4 bases between. TCRdb re-analysed the RT-PCR reads in MiXCR, keeping a single row per CDR3 protein. The sample yields fewer than 700,000 distinct CDR3 sequences, under 15% seen once. The sample holds many counts of this clonotype. Its antigen is not identified. Source: PBMCs from blood, taken roughly 6 weeks after vaccination. The chain is built from TRBV4-2 and TRBJ2-3; D gene unclear. This TCR came from a man between 50 and 59 years old who received an inactivated influenza vaccine. In DNA, the CDR3 is TGTGCCAGCAGCCAAGATCGTACAGATACGCAGTATTTT. It encodes CASSQDRTDTQYF.